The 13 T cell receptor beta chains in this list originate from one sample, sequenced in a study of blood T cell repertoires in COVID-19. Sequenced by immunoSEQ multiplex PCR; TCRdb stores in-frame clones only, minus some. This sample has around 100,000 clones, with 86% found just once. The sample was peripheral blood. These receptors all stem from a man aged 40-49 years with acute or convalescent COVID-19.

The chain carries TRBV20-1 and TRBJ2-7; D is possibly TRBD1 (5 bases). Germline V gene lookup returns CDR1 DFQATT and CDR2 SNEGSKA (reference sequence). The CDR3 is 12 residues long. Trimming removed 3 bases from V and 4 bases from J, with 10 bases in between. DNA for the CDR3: TGCAGTGCTAGTGAAAGGGGTTACGAGCAGTACTTC. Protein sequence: CSASERGYEQYF.

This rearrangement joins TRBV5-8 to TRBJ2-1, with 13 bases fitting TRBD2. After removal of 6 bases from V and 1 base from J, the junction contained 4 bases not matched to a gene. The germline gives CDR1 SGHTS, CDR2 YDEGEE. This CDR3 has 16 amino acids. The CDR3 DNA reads TGTGCCAGCATGACTAGCGGGAGGTTGTCCTACAATGAGCAGTTCTTC. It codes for CASMTSGRLSYNEQFF.

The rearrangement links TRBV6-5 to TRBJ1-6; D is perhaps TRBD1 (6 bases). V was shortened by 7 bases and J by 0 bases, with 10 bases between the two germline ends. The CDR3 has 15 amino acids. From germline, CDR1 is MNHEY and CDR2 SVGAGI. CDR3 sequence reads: CASMGDISYNSPLHF. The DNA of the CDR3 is TGTGCCAGCATGGGGGACATCTCCTATAATTCACCCCTCCACTTT.

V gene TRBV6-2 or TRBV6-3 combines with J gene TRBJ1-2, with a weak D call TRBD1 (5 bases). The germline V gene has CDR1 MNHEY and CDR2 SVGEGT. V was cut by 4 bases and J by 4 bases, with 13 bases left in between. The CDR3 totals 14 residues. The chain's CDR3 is CASSFSRDFYGYTF. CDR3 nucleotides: TGTGCCAGCAGTTTCTCCAGGGACTTCTATGGCTACACCTTC.

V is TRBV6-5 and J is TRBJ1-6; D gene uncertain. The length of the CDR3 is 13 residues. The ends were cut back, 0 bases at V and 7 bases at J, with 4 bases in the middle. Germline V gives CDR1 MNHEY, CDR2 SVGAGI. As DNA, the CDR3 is TGTGCCAGCAGTTACTCTGAGAATTCACCCCTCCACTTT. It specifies CASSYSENSPLHF.

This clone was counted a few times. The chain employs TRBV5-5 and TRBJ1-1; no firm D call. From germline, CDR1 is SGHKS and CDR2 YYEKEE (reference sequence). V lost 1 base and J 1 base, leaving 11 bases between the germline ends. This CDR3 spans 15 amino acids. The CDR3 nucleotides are TGTGCCAGCAGCTTGACGATACTTACGAACACTGAAGCTTTCTTT. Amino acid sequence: CASSLTILTNTEAFF.

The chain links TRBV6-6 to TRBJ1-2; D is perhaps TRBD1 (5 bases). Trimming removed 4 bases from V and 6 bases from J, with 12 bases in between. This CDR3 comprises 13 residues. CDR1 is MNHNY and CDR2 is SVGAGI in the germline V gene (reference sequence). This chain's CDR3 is CASSLRQSDGYTF. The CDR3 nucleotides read TGTGCCAGCAGTTTGCGACAGAGCGATGGCTACACCTTC.

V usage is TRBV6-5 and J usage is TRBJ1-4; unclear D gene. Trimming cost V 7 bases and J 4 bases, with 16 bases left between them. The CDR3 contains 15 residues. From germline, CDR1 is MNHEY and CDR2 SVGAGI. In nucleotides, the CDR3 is TGTGCCAGCACCCGGACTGTCGTCGATAATGAAAAACTGTTTTTT. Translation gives CASTRTVVDNEKLFF.

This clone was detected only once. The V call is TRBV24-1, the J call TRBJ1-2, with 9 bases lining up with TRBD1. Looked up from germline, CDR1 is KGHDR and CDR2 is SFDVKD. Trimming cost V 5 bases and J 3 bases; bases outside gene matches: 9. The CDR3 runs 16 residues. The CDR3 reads CATSAVGQGIDYGYTF. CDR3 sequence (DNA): TGTGCCACCAGTGCCGTGGGACAGGGAATAGACTATGGCTACACCTTC.

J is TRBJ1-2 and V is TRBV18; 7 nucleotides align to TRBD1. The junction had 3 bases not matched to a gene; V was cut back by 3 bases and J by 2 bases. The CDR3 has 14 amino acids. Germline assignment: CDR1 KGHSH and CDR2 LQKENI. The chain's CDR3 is CASSPKTGNYGYTF. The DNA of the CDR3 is TGTGCCAGCTCACCCAAGACAGGGAACTATGGCTACACCTTC.

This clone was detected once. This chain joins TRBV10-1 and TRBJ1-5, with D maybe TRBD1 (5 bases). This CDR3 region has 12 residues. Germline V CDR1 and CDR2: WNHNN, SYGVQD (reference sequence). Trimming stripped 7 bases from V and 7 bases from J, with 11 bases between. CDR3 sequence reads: CASIRGLQPQHF. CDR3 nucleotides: TGCGCCAGCATTCGGGGGTTGCAGCCCCAGCATTTT.

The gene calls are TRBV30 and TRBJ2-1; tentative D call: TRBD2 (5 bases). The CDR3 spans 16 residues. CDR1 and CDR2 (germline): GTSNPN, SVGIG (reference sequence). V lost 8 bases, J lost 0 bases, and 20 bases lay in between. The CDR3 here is CALTIQSGLSYNEQFF. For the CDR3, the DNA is TGTGCCCTTACTATTCAAAGCGGACTCTCCTACAATGAGCAGTTCTTC.

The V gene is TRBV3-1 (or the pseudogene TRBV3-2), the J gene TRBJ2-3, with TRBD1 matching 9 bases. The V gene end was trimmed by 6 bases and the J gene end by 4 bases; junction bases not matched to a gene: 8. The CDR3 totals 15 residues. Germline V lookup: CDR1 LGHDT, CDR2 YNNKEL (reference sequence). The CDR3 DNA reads TGTGCCAGCAGTCCCGGGACAGGGTTCGCAGATACGCAGTATTTT. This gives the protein CASSPGTGFADTQYF.